This TCR beta chain was identified during a study of beta chain features in type 1 diabetes. Study in general: The patients were much like the healthy donors in age, gender and cell yields.

The study, taken as a whole, reports: VDJ junctions from type 1 diabetes patients carried fewer insertions and larger deletions. The naive, central memory and Treg TCRB repertoires showed an apparent similarity that was greater among patients than among healthy donors.

Post-sort purity exceeded 95% for all sorted populations. To note about this clone: What it binds is not known.

CDR3 length: 17 amino acids. Per the germline V gene, CDR1 is MNHEY and CDR2 is SMNVEV (reference sequence). With 5 bases clipped from V and 0 bases from J, the junction kept 3 bases outside the gene matches. Investigators reverse transcribed all isolated RNA, so they sequenced expressed TCRB transcripts. Sequencing was performed with immunoSEQ multiplex PCR; in TCRdb, only in-frame clones are kept and a portion is missing. This table has hundreds of thousands of clones, around a sixth appearing once. Sequenced sample: naive CD4+ T cells from blood. The origin of this receptor is a man between 18 and 35 years old in good health. The chain carries TRBV27 and TRBJ2-1; TRBD2 agrees at 14 bases. The CDR3 DNA reads TGTGCCAGCAGTAGGACTAGCGGGAGGAGCTCCTACAATGAGCAGTTCTTC. Encoded protein: CASSRTSGRSSYNEQFF.